This TCR beta chain is from a study of cytomegalovirus exposure and HLA in healthy donors. There are 15 residues in the CDR3. Germline V gives CDR1 MNHNS, CDR2 SASEGT. V gave up 3 bases and J gave up 8 bases; unmatched junction bases: 9. The PCR used 60 Vbeta and 13 Jbeta primers. Sequencing used immunoSEQ multiplex PCR; TCRdb keeps in-frame clones, though not all of them. The repertoire holds 100,000 to 150,000 clones, with around 75% as singletons. The V and J genes are TRBV6-1 and TRBJ2-1, with 8 bases lining up with TRBD2. This receptor was obtained from a woman in her thirties or forties in good health and CMV-seropositive. The sample comprised PBMCs. The CDR3, as DNA: TGTGCCAGCAGTGAGTTTGACGGGGGGGACGATGAGCAGTTCTTC. This encodes CASSEFDGGDDEQFF.